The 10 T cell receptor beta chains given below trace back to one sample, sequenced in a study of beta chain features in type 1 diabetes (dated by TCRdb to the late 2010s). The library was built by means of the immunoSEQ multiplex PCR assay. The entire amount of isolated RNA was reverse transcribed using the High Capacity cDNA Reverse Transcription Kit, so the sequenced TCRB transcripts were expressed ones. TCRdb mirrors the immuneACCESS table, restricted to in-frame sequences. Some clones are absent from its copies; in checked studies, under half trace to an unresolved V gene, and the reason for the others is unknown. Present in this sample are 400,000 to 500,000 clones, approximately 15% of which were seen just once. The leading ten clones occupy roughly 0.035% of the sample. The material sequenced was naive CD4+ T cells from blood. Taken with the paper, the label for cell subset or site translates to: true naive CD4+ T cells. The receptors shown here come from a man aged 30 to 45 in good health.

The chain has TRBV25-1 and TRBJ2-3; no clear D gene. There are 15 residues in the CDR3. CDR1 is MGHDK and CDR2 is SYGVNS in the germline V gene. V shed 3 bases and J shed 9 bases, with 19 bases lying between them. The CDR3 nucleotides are TGTGCCAGCAGTGACCCCGCACCCCCTCATGGGACGCAGTATTTT. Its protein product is CASSDPAPPHGTQYF.

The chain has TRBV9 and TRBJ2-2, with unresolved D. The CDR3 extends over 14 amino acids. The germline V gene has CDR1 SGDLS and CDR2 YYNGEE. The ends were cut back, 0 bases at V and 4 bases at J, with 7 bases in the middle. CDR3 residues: CASSVDPSTGELFF. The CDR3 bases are TGTGCCAGCAGCGTAGACCCCAGCACCGGGGAGCTGTTTTTT.

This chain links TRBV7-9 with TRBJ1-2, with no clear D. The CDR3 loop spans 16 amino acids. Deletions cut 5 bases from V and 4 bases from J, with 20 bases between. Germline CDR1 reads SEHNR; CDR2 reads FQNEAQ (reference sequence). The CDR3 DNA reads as TGTGCCAGCAGCCTTCGGCGCGTCGGGTTTCCCTATGGCTACACCTTC. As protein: CASSLRRVGFPYGYTF.

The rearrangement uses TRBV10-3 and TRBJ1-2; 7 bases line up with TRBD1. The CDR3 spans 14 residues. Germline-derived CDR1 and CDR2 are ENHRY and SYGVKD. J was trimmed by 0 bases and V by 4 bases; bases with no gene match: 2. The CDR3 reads CAISAGTANYGYTF. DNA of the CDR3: TGTGCCATCAGTGCTGGGACAGCTAACTATGGCTACACCTTC.

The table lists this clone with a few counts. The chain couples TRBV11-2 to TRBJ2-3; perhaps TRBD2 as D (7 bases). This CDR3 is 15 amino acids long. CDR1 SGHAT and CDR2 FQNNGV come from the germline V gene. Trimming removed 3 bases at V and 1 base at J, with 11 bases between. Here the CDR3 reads CASSLGGLGTDTQYF. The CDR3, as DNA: TGTGCCAGCAGCTTGGGGGGGCTGGGCACAGATACGCAGTATTTT. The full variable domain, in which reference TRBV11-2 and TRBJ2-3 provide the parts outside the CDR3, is EAGVAQSPRYKIIEKRQSVAFWCNPISGHATLYWYQQILGQGPKLLIQFQNNGVVDDSQLPKDRFSAERLKGVDSTLKIQPAKLEDSAVYLCASSLGGLGTDTQYFGPGTRLTVL.

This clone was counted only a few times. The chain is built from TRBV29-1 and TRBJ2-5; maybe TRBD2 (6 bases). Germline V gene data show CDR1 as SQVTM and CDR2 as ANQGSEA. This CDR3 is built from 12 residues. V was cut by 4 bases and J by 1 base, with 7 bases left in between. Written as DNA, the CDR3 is TGCAGCGTTGGGGGACTCCAAGAGACCCAGTACTTC. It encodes CSVGGLQETQYF.

This CDR3 reads CASSALGPTGELFF. CDR3 in DNA: TGTGCCAGCAGCGCCTTAGGACCTACCGGGGAGCTGTTTTTT. V usage is TRBV9 and J usage is TRBJ2-2, with unresolved D. Germline V lookup: CDR1 SGDLS, CDR2 YYNGEE. CDR3 length equals 14 residues. V dropped 3 bases and J dropped 5 bases, with 11 bases sitting between them.

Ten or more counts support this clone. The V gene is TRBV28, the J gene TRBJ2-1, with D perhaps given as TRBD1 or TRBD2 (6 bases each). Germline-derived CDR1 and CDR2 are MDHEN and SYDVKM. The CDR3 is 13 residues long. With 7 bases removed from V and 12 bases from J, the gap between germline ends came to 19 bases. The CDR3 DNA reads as TGTGCCAGCACCTACGAACAGGGACTGGGGCAGTTCTTC. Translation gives CASTYEQGLGQFF.

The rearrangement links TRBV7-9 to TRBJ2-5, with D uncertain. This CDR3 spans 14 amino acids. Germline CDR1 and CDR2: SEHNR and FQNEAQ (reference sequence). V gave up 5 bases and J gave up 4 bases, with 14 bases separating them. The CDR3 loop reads CASSNARRGETQYF. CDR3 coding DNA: TGTGCCAGCAGCAATGCACGGAGAGGAGAGACCCAGTACTTC. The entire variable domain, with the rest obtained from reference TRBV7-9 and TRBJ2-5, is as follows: DTGVSQNPRHKITKRGQNVTFRCDPISEHNRLYWYRQTLGQGPEFLTYFQNEAQLEKSRLLSDRFSAERPKGSFSTLEIQRTEQGDSAMYLCASSNARRGETQYFGPGTRLLVL.

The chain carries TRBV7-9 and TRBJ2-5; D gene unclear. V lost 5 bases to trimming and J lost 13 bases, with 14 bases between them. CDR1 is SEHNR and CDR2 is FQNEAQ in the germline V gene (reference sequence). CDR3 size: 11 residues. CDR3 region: CASSPEIQVYF. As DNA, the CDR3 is TGTGCCAGCAGCCCGGAGATCCAGGTGTACTTC.